These 6 T cell receptor beta chains were all obtained from the same sample, sequenced in a study of cytomegalovirus exposure and HLA in healthy donors (dated by TCRdb to the late 2010s). Library method: the immunoSEQ multiplex PCR assay. A mixture of 60 forward primers for TCR Vbeta segments and 13 reverse primers for TCR Jbeta segments was used in the multiplex PCR. In its TCRdb copy, this immuneACCESS table keeps in-frame sequences only and misses some clones. Where compared with another copy, unresolved V genes explain less than half of these, and the others have no known cause. In this sample the table shows about 180,000 clones, 77% of which occur a single time. The ten most abundant clones make up about 1.4% of the sample. Sequencing input: PBMCs. Receptors originate from a woman aged 25 to 39 in good health and CMV-seropositive.

The chain couples TRBV30 to TRBJ2-1; TRBD2 matches 12 bases. Germline CDR1 and CDR2: GTSNPN and SVGIG (reference sequence). J gave up 6 bases and V 3 bases, and 6 bases lay outside the gene matches. The CDR3 totals 15 residues. The CDR3 spells CAWRRTSGIPNEQFF. DNA for the CDR3: TGTGCCTGGAGACGGACTAGCGGGATTCCCAATGAGCAGTTCTTC.

The V and J genes are TRBV5-1 and TRBJ1-2; the D gene is possibly TRBD1 (6 bases). CDR1 and CDR2 from the germline V gene are SGHRS and YFSETQ. The CDR3 loop spans 14 amino acids. The ends were cut back, 4 bases at V and 6 bases at J, with 16 bases in the middle. The CDR3 sequence is CASSGGRGSDGYTF. In DNA, the CDR3 is TGCGCCAGCAGCGGTGGCAGGGGCAGTGATGGCTACACCTTC.

The V gene is TRBV6-1, the J gene TRBJ1-1; D not certain. Germline-derived CDR1 and CDR2 are MNHNS and SASEGT. V lost 4 bases and J lost 0, with 9 bases in between. This CDR3 has 14 amino acids. The CDR3 reads CASSAQQMNTEAFF. CDR3 coding DNA: TGTGCCAGCAGTGCCCAACAGATGAACACTGAAGCTTTCTTT.

The rearrangement uses TRBV10-3 and TRBJ1-5, with D maybe TRBD1 (6 bases). Trimming stripped 4 bases from V and 2 bases from J, with 9 bases between. CDR1 and CDR2 (germline): ENHRY, SYGVKD. This CDR3 has 14 amino acids. This chain's CDR3 is CAISAGEGNQPQHF. The CDR3 DNA sequence: TGTGCCATCAGTGCAGGGGAAGGCAATCAGCCCCAGCATTTT.

The rearrangement uses TRBV28 and TRBJ1-1; tentatively, D is TRBD1 (6 bases). Trimming stripped 3 bases from V and 3 bases from J, with 17 bases between. Looked up from germline, CDR1 is MDHEN and CDR2 is SYDVKM. There are 16 residues in the CDR3. The chain's CDR3 is CASSFLRTERHTEAFF. The CDR3 DNA is TGTGCCAGCAGTTTCTTAAGGACAGAAAGGCACACTGAAGCTTTCTTT.

The V and J genes are TRBV21-1 and TRBJ1-3. TRBV21-1 counts as a pseudogene. CDR3 size: 15 residues. The chain's CDR3 is CASSNRGLKGNTIYF. CDR3 DNA sequence: TGTGCCAGCAGCAACCGGGGGTTAAAAGGAAACACCATATATTTT.